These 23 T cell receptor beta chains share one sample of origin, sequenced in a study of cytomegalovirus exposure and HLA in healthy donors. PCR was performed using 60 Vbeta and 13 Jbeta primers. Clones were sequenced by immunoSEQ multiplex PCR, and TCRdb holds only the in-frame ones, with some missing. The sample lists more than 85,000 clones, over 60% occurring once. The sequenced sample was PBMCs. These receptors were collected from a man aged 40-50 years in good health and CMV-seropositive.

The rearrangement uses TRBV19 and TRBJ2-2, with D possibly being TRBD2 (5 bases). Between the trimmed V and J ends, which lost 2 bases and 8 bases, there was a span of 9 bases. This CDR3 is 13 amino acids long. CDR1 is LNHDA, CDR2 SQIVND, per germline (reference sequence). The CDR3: CASSIPGIGELFF. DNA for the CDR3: TGTGCCAGTAGTATACCCGGGATAGGGGAGCTGTTTTTT.

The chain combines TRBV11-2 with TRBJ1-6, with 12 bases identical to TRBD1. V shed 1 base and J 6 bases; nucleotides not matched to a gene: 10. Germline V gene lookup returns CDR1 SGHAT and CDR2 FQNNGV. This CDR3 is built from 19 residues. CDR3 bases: TGTGCCAGCAGCTTAGGACGATCCGGGACAGGGGGCTTTAATTCACCCCTCCACTTT. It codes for CASSLGRSGTGGFNSPLHF.

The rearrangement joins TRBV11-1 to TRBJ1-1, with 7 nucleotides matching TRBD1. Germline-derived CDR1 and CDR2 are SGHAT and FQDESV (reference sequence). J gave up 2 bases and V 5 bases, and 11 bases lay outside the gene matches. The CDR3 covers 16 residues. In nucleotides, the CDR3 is TGTGCCAGCAGCCCCTTCCCGGGACAGTTTAACACTGAAGCTTTCTTT. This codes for CASSPFPGQFNTEAFF.

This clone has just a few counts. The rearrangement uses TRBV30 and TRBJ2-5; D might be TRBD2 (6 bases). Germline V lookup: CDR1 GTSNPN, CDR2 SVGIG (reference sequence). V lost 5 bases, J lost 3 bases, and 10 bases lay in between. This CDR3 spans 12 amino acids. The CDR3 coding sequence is TGTGCCTGGGGGGACTTCGAAGAGACCCAGTACTTC. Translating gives CAWGDFEETQYF. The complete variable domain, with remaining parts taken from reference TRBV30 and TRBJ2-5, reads SQTIHQWPATLVQPVGSPLSLECTVEGTSNPNLYWYRQAAGRGLQLLFYSVGIGQISSEVPQNLSASRPQDRQFILSSKKLLLSDSGFYLCAWGDFEETQYFGPGTRLLVL.

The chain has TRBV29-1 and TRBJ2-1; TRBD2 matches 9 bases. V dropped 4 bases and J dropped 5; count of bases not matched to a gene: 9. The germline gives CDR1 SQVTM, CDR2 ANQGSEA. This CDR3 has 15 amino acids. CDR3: CSVGGAGGPDNEQFF. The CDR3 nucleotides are TGCAGCGTTGGTGGGGCGGGGGGGCCCGACAATGAGCAGTTCTTC.

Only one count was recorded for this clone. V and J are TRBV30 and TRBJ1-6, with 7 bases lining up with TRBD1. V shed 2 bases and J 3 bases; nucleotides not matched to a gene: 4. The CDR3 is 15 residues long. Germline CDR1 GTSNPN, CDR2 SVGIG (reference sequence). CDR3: CAWSRRQGYNSPLHF. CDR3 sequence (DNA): TGTGCCTGGAGTCGACGACAGGGCTATAATTCACCCCTCCACTTT. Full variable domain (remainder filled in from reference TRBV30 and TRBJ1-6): SQTIHQWPATLVQPVGSPLSLECTVEGTSNPNLYWYRQAAGRGLQLLFYSVGIGQISSEVPQNLSASRPQDRQFILSSKKLLLSDSGFYLCAWSRRQGYNSPLHFGNGTRLTVT.

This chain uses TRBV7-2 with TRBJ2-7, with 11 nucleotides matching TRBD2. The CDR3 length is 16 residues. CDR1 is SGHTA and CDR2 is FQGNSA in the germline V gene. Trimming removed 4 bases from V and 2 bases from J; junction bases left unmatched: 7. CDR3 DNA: TGTGCCAGCAGCTCTCCTAGACTAGCGGGGACCTACGAGCAGTACTTC. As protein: CASSSPRLAGTYEQYF. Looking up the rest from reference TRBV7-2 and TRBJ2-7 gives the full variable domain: GAGVSQSPSNKVTEKGKDVELRCDPISGHTALYWYRQSLGQGLEFLIYFQGNSAPDKSGLPSDRFSAERTGGSVSTLTIQRTQQEDSAVYLCASSSPRLAGTYEQYFGPGTRLTVT.

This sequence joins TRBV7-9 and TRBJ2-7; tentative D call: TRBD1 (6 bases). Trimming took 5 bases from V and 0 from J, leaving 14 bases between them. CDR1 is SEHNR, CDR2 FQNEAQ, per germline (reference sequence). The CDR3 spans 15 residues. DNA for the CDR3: TGTGCCAGCAGCCGTGATGTGGACAGCTCCTACGAGCAGTACTTC. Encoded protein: CASSRDVDSSYEQYF.

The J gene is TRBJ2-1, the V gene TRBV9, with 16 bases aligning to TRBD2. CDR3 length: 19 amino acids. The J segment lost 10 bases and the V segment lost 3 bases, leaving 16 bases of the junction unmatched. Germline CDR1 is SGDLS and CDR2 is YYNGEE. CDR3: CASSARPTLGLAGGPEQFF. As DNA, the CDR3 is TGTGCCAGCAGCGCCCGCCCAACACTGGGACTAGCGGGAGGGCCGGAGCAGTTCTTC.

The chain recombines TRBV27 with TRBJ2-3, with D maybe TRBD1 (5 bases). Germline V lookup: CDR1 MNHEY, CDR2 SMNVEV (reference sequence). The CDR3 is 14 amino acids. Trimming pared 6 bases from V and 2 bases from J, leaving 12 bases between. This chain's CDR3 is CASRIDRATDTQYF. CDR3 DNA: TGTGCCAGCAGGATCGACAGAGCCACAGATACGCAGTATTTT.

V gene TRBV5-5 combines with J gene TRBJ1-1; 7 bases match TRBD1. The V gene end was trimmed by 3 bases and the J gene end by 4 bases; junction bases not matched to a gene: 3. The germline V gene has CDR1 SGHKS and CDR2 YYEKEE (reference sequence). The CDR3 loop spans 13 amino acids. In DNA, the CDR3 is TGTGCCAGCAGCTCCAGGGGGGTCACTGAAGCTTTCTTT. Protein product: CASSSRGVTEAFF.

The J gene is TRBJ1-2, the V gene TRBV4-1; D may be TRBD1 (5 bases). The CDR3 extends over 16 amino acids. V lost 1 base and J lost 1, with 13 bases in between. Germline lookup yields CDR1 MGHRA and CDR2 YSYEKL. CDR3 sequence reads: CASSQGGTSINYGYTF. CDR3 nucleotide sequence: TGCGCCAGCAGCCAAGGGGGCACCAGTATTAACTATGGCTACACCTTC.

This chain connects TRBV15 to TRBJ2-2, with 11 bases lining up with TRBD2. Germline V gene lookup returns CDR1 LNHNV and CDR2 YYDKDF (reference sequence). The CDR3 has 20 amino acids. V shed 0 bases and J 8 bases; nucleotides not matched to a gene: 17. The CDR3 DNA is TGTGCCACCAGCAGAGATCCCGCTACTAGCGGGGGACCCTTACGAGGGGAGCTGTTTTTT. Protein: CATSRDPATSGGPLRGELFF.

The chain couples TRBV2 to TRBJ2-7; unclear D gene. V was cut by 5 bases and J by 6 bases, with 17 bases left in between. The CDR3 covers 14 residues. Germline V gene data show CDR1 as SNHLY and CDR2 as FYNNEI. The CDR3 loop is CASSRTREVSEQYF. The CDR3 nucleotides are TGTGCCAGCAGTCGAACAAGAGAGGTCTCCGAGCAGTACTTC.

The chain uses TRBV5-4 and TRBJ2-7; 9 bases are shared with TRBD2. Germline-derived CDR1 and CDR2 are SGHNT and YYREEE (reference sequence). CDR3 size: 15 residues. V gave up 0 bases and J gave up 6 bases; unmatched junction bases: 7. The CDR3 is CASSLGGRAYGEQYF. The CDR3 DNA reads TGTGCCAGCAGCTTGGGCGGGAGGGCCTATGGCGAGCAGTACTTC.

The CDR3 coding sequence is TGTGCCAGCAGCTTGGCCGACGGGGTACGCACCTTC. Residues: CASSLADGVRTF. The chain uses TRBV5-4 and TRBJ1-2; D is uncertain. This CDR3 spans 12 amino acids. Per the germline V gene, CDR1 is SGHNT and CDR2 is YYREEE (reference sequence). The V end lost 0 bases, the J end lost 13 bases, and 13 bases lay between the germline ends.

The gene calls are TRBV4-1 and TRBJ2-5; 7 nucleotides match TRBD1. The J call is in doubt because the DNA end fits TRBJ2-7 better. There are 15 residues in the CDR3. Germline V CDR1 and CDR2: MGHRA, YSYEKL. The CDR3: CASSQADRTPYEQYF. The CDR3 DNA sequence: TGCGCCAGCAGCCAAGCGGACAGGACTCCCTACGAGCAGTACTTC.

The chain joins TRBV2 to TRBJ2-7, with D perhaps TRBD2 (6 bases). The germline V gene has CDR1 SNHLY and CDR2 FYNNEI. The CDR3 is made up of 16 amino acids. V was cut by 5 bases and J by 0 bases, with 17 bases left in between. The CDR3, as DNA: TGTGCCAGCAGTTGGAGGGGATTGCAGAGCTCCTACGAGCAGTACTTC. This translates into CASSWRGLQSSYEQYF.

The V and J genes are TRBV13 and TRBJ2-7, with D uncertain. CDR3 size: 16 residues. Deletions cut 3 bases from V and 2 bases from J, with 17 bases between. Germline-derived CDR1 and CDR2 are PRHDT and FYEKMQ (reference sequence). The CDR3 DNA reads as TGTGCCAGCAGCTTCCTTTCTGACCGTAGCCCCTACGAGCAGTACTTC. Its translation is CASSFLSDRSPYEQYF. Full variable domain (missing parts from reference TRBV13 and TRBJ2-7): AAGVIQSPRHLIKEKRETATLKCYPIPRHDTVYWYQQGPGQDPQFLISFYEKMQSDKGSIPDRFSAQQFSDYHSELNMSSLELGDSALYFCASSFLSDRSPYEQYFGPGTRLTVT.

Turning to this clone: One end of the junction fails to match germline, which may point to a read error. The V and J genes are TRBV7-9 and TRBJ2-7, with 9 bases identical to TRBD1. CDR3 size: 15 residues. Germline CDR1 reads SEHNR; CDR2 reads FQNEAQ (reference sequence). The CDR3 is CSSSLWTGASPQQYF. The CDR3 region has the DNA TGTTCCAGCAGCTTATGGACAGGGGCCTCCCCTCAGCAGTACTTC.

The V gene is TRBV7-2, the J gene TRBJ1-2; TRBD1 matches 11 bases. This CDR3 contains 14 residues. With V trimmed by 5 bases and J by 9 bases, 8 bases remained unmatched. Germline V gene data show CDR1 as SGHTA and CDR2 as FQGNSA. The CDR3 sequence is CASSPRTGGFSYTF. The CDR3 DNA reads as TGTGCCAGCAGCCCGAGGACAGGGGGCTTTAGCTACACCTTC.

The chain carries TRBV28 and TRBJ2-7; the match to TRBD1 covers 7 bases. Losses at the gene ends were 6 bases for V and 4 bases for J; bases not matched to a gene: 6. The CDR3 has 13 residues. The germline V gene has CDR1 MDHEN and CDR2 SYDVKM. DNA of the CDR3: TGTGCCAGCAGCCGGACAGGTGGGTACGAGCAGTACTTC. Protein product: CASSRTGGYEQYF.

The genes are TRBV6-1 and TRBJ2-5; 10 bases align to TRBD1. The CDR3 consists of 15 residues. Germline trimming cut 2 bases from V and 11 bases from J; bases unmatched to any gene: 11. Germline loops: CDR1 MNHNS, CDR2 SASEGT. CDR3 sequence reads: CASSELTGGRVVQYF. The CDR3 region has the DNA TGTGCCAGCAGTGAACTGACAGGGGGCCGGGTTGTGCAGTACTTC.